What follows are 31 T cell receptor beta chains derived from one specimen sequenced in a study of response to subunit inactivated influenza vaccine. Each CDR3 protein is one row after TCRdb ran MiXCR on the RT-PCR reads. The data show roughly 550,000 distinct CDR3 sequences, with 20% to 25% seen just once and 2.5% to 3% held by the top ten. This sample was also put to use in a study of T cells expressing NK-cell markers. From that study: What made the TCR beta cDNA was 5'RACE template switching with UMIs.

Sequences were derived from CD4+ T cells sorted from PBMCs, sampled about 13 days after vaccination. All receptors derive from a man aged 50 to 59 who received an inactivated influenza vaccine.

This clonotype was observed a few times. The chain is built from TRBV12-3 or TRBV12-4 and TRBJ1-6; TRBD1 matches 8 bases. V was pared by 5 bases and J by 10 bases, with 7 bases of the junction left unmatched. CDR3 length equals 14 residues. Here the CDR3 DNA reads TGTGCCAGCAGTCCCAGGGGGCATGGCTCACCCCTCCACTTT. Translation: CASSPRGHGSPLHF.

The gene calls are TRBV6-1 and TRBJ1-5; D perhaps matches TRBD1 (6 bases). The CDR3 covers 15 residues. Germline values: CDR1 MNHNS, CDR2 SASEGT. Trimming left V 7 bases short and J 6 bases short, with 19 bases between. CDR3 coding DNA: TGTGCCAGCACCCCCAGCGGGGGCTCGGGTCAGCCCCAGCATTTT. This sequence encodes CASTPSGGSGQPQHF.

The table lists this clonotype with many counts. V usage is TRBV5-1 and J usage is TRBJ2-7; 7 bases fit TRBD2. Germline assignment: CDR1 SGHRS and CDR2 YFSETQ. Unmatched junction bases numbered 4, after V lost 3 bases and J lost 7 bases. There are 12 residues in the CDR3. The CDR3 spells CASSSRGEEQYF. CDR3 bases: TGCGCCAGCAGCTCTCGGGGGGAGGAGCAGTACTTC.

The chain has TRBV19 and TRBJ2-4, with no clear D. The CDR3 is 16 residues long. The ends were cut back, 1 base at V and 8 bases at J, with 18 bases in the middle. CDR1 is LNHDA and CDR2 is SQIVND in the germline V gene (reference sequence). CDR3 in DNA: TGTGCCAGTAGTATAGTTGGCTTTGGTCGCCTGGACATTCAGTACTTC. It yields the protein CASSIVGFGRLDIQYF.

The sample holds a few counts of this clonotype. CDR3 in amino acids: CASSSRASGRPDTQYF. CDR3 DNA sequence: TGTGCCAGCAGCTCGCGGGCTAGCGGGAGACCAGATACGCAGTATTTT. This chain joins TRBV7-9 and TRBJ2-3; 10 nucleotides match TRBD2. In germline, CDR1 is SEHNR, CDR2 FQNEAQ (reference sequence). The CDR3 has 16 amino acids. V trimming: 4 bases; J trimming: 4 bases; junction bases outside the gene matches: 8.

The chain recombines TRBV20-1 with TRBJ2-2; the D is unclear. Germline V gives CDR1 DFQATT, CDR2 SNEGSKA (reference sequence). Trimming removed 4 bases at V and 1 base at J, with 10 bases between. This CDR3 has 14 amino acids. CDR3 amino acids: CSAKGKRNTGELFF. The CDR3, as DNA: TGCAGTGCTAAGGGAAAGAGGAACACCGGGGAGCTGTTTTTT.

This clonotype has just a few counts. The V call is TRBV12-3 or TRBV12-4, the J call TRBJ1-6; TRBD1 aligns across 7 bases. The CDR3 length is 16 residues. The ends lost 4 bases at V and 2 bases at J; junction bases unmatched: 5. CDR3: CASSSSTGTYNSPLHF. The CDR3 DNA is TGTGCCAGCAGTTCATCGACAGGGACCTATAATTCACCCCTCCACTTT.

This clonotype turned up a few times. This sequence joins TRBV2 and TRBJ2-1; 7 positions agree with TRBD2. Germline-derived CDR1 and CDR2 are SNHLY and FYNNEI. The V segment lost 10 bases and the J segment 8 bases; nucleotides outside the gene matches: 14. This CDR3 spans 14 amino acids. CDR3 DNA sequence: TGTGCCACTCGGGGTGGGAGGGCCCTGGATGAGCAGTTCTTC. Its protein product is CATRGGRALDEQFF. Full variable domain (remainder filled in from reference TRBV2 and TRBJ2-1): EPEVTQTPSHQVTQMGQEVILRCVPISNHLYFYWYRQILGQKVEFLVSFYNNEISEKSEIFDDQFSVERPDGSNFTLKIRSTKLEDSAMYFCATRGGRALDEQFFGPGTRLTVL.

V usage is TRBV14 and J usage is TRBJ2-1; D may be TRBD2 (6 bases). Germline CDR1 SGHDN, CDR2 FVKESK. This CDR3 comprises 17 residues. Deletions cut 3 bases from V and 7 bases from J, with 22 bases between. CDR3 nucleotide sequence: TGTGCCAGCAGCCATCCCCCTCGGTTTACGGGAGTAAATGAGCAGTTCTTC. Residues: CASSHPPRFTGVNEQFF.

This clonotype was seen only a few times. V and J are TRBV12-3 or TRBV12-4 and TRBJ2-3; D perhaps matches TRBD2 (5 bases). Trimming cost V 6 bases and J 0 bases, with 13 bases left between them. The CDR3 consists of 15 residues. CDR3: CASRASMGSTDTQYF. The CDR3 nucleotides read TGTGCCAGCAGGGCTAGCATGGGAAGCACAGATACGCAGTATTTT.

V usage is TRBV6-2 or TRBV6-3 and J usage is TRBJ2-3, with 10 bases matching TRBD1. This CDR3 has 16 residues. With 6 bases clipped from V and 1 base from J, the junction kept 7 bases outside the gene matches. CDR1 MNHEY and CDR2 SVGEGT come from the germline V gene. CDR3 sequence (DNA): TGTGCCAGCAGAAACCGACAGGGGGCGGGCACAGATACGCAGTATTTT. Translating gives CASRNRQGAGTDTQYF.

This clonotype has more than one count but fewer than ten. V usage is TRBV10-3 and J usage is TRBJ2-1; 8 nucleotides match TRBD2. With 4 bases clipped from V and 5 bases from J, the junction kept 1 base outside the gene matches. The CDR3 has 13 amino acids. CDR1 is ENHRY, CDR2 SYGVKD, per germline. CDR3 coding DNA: TGTGCCATCAGTGCGGGACTAGACAATGAGCAGTTCTTC. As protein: CAISAGLDNEQFF.

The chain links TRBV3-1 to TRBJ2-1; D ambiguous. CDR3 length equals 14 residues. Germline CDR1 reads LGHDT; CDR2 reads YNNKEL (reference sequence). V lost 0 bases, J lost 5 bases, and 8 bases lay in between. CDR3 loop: CASSQEAVHNEQFF. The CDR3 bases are TGTGCCAGCAGCCAAGAGGCAGTACACAATGAGCAGTTCTTC.

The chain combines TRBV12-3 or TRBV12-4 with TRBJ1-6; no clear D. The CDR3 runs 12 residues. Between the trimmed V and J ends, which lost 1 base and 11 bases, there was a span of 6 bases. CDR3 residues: CASSLGTPPLHF. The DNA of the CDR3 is TGTGCCAGCAGTTTAGGGACCCCACCCCTCCACTTT.

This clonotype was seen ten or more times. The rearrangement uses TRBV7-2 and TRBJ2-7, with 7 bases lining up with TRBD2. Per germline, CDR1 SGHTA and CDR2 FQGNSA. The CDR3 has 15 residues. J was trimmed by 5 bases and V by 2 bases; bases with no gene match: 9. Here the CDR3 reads CASSLSVRGVHEQYF. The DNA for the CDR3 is TGTGCCAGCAGCTTATCGGTACGGGGGGTCCACGAGCAGTACTTC.

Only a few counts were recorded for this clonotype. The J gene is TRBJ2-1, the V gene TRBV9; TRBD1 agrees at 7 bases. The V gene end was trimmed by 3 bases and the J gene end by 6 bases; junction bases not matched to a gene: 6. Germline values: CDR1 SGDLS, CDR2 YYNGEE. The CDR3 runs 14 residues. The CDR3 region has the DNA TGTGCCAGCAGCGCAGTGACAGGGTCCAATGAGCAGTTCTTC. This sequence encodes CASSAVTGSNEQFF.

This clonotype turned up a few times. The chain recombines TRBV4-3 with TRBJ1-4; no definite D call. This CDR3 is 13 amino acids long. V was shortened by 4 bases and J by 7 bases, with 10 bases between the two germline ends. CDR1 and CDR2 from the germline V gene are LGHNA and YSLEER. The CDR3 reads CASSLEGGEKLFF. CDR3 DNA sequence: TGCGCCAGCAGCCTCGAAGGAGGTGAAAAACTGTTTTTT.

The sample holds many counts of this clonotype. CDR3 nucleotides: TGCAGTGCTAGTAAGAGAGAGAGCACAGATACGCAGTATTTT. Its translation: CSASKRESTDTQYF. This sequence joins TRBV20-1 and TRBJ2-3, with unresolved D. This CDR3 has 14 residues. V was cut by 3 bases and J by 0 bases, with 10 bases left in between. Germline CDR1 and CDR2: DFQATT and SNEGSKA (reference sequence).

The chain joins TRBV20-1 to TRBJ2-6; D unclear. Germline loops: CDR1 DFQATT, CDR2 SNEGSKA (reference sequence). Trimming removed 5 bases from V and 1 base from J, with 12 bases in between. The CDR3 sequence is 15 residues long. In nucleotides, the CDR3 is TGCAGTGCTCGAACCATACTATCTGGGGCCAACGTCCTGACTTTC. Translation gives CSARTILSGANVLTF.

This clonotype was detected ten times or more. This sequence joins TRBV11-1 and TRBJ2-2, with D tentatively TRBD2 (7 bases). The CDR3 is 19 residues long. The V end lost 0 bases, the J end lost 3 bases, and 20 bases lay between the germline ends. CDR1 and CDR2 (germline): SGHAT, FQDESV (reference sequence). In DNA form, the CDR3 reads TGTGCCAGCAGCTTAGCAGCCGGGGGGCCCCCACTCCACACCGGGGAGCTGTTTTTT. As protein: CASSLAAGGPPLHTGELFF.

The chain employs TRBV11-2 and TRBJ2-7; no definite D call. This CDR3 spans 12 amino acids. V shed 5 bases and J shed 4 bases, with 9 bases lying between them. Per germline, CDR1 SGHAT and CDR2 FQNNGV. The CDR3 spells CASSRSVYEQYF. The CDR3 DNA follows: TGTGCCAGCAGCCGTAGTGTGTACGAGCAGTACTTC.

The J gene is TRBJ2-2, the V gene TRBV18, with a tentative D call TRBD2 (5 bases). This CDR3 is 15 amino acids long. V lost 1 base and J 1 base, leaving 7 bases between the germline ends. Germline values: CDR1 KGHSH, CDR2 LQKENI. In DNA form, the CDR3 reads TGTGCCAGCTCACCACGTGAGGGGAACACCGGGGAGCTGTTTTTT. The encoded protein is CASSPREGNTGELFF.

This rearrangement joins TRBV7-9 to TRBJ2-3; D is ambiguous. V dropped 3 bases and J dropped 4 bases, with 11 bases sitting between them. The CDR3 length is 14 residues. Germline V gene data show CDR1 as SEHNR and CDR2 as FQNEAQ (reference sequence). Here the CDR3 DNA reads TGTGCCAGCAGCTTTTATGAGCAGGCAGATACGCAGTATTTT. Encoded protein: CASSFYEQADTQYF.

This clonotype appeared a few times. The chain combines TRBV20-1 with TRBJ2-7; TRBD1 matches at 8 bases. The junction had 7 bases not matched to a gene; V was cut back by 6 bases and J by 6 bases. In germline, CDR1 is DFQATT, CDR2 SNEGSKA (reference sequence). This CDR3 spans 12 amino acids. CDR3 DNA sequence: TGCAGTGCCTGGCAGGGGGCTACCGAGCAGTACTTC. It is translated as CSAWQGATEQYF.

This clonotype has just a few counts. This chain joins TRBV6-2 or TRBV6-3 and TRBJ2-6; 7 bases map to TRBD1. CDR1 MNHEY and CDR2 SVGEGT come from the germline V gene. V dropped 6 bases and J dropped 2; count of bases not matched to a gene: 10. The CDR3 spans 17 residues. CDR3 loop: CASRRGQLKPGANVLTF. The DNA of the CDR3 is TGTGCCAGCAGACGGGGACAGTTGAAGCCTGGGGCCAACGTCCTGACTTTC.

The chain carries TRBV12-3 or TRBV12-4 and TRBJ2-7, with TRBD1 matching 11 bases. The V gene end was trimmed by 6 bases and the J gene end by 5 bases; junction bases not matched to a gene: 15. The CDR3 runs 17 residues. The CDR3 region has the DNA TGTGCCAGCAGCCACCAGGACAGGGGGCTTACGATGGACGAGCAGTACTTC. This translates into CASSHQDRGLTMDEQYF.

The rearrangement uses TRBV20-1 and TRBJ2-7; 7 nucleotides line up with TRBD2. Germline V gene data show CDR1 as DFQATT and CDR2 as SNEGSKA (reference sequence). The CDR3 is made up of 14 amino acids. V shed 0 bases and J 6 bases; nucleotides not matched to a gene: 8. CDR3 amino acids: CSARDSAGDREQYF. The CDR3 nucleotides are TGCAGTGCTAGAGATTCCGCGGGAGATCGCGAGCAGTACTTC.

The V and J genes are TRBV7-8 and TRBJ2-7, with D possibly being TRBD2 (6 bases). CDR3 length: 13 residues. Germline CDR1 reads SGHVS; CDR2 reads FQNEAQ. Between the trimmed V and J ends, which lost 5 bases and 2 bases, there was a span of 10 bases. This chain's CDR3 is CASSPRGTYEQYF. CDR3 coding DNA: TGTGCCAGCAGCCCTCGGGGGACCTACGAGCAGTACTTC. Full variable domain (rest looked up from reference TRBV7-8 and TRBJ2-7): GAGVSQSPRYKVAKRGQDVALRCDPISGHVSLFWYQQALGQGPEFLTYFQNEAQLDKSGLPSDRFFAERPEGSVSTLKIQRTQQEDSAVYLCASSPRGTYEQYFGPGTRLTVT.

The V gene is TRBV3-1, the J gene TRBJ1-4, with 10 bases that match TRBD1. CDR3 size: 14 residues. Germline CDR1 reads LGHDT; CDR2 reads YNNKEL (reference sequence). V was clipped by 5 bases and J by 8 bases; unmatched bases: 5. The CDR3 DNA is TGTGCCAGCAGCGAGACAGGGGGCTCCGAAAAACTGTTTTTT. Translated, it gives CASSETGGSEKLFF.

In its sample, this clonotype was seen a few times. CDR3 residues: CASSLGVSSTGELFF. As DNA, the CDR3 is TGTGCCAGCAGTTTGGGGGTTTCCAGCACCGGGGAGCTGTTTTTT. This sequence joins TRBV12-3 or TRBV12-4 and TRBJ2-2, with D perhaps given as TRBD1 or TRBD2 (5 bases each). V gave up 3 bases and J gave up 4 bases, with 12 bases separating them. The CDR3 covers 15 residues.

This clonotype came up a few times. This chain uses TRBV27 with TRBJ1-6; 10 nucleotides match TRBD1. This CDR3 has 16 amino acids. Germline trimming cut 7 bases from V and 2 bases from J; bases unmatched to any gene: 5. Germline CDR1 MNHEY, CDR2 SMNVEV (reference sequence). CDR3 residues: CASKRGQGTYNSPLHF. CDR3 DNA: TGTGCCAGCAAGAGGGGACAGGGGACCTATAATTCACCCCTCCACTTT.